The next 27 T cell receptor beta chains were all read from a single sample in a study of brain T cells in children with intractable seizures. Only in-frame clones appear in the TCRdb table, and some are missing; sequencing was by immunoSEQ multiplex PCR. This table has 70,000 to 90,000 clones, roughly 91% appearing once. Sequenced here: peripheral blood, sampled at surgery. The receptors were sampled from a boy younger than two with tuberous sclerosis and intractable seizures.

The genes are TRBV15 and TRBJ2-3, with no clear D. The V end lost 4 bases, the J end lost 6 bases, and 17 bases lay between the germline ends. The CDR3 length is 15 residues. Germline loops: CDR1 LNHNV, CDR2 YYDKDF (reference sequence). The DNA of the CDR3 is TGTGCCACCAGCAATTTTGACAACATTGGGGATACGCAGTATTTT. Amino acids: CATSNFDNIGDTQYF. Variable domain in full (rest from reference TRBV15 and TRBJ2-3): DAMVIQNPRYQVTQFGKPVTLSCSQTLNHNVMYWYQQKSSQAPKLLFHYYDKDFNNEADTPDNFQSRRPNTSFCFLDIRSPGLGDTAMYLCATSNFDNIGDTQYFGPGTRLTVL.

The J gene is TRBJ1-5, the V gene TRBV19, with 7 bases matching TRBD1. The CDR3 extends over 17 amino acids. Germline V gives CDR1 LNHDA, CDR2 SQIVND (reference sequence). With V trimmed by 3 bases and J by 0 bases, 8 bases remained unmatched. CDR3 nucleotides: TGTGCCAGTAGTATCTCTCGACAGGGCGGTAGCAATCAGCCCCAGCATTTT. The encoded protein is CASSISRQGGSNQPQHF.

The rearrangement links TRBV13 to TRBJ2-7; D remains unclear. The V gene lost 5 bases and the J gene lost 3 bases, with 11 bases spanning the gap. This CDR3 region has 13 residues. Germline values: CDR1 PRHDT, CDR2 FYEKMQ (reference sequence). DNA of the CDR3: TGTGCCAGCAGCGCCCCGACTGACTACGAGCAGTACTTC. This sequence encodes CASSAPTDYEQYF. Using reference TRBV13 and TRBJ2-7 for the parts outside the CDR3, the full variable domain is AAGVIQSPRHLIKEKRETATLKCYPIPRHDTVYWYQQGPGQDPQFLISFYEKMQSDKGSIPDRFSAQQFSDYHSELNMSSLELGDSALYFCASSAPTDYEQYFGPGTRLTVT.

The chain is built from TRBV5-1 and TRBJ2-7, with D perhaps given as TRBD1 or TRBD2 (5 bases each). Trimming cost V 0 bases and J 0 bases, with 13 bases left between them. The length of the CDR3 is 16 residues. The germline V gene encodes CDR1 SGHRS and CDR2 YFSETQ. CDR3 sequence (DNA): TGCGCCAGCAGCTTGGCCGGTGGGGGTAGCTCCTACGAGCAGTACTTC. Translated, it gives CASSLAGGGSSYEQYF. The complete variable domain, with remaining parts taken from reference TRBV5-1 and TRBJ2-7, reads KAGVTQTPRYLIKTRGQQVTLSCSPISGHRSVSWYQQTPGQGLQFLFEYFSETQRNKGNFPGRFSGRQFSNSRSEMNVSTLELGDSALYLCASSLAGGGSSYEQYFGPGTRLTVT.

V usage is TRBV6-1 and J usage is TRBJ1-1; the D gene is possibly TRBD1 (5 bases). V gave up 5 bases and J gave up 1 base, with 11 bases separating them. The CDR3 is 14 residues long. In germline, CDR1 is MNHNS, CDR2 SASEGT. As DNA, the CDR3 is TGTGCCAGCAGTTCCCTAGGACAGAACACTGAAGCTTTCTTT. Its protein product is CASSSLGQNTEAFF.

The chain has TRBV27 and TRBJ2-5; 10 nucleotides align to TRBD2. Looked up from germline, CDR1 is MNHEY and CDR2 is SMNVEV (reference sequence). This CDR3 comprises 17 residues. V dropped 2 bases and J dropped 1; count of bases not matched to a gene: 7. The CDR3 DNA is TGTGCCAGCAGTTTAGGTAGCGGGGGGCCCCTCCAAGAGACCCAGTACTTC. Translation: CASSLGSGGPLQETQYF.

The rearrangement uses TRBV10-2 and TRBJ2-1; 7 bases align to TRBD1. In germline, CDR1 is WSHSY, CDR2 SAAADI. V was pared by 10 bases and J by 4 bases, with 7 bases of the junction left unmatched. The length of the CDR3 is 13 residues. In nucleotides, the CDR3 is TGCGCCATCTCGACAGGGAGATACAATGAGCAGTTCTTC. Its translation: CAISTGRYNEQFF.

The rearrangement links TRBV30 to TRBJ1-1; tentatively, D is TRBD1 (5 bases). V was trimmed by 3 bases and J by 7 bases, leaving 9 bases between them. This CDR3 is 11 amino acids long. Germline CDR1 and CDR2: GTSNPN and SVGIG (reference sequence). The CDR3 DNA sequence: TGTGCCTGGAGAGGGGAAGGTGAAGCTTTCTTT. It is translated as CAWRGEGEAFF.

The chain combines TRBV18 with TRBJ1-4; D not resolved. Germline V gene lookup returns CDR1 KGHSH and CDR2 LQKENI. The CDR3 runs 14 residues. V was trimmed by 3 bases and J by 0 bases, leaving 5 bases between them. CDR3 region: CASSPTPTNEKLFF. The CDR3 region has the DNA TGTGCCAGCTCACCGACGCCAACTAATGAAAAACTGTTTTTT. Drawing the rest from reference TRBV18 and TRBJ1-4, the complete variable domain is NAGVMQNPRHLVRRRGQEARLRCSPMKGHSHVYWYRQLPEEGLKFMVYLQKENIIDESGMPKERFSAEFPKEGPSILRIQQVVRGDSAAYFCASSPTPTNEKLFFGSGTQLSVL.

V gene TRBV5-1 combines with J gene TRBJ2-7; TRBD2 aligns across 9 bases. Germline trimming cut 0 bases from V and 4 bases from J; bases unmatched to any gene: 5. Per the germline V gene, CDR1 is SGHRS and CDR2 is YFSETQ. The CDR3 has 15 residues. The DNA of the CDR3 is TGCGCCAGCAGCTTGGAAGTTAGCGGGGGATACGAGCAGTACTTC. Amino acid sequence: CASSLEVSGGYEQYF.

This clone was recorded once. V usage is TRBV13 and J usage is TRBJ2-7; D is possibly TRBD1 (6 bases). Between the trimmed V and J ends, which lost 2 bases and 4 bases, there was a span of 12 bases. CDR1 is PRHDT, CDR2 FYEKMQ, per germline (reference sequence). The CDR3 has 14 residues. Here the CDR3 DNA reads TGTGCCAGCAGCTTATTGAACACAGGGTACGAGCAGTACTTC. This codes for CASSLLNTGYEQYF.

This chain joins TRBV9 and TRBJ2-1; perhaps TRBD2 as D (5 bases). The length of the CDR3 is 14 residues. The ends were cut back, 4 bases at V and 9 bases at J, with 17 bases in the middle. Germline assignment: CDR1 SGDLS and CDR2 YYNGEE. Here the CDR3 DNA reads TGTGCCAGCAGCCACGTCTATTACAGCGGTGAGCAGTTCTTC. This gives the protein CASSHVYYSGEQFF.

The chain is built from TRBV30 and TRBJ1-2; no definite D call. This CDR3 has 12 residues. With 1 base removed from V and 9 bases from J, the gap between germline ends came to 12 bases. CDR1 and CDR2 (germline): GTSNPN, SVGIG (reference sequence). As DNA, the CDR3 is TGTGCCTGGAGTGAGTTGGTCCATAGCTACACCTTC. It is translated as CAWSELVHSYTF.

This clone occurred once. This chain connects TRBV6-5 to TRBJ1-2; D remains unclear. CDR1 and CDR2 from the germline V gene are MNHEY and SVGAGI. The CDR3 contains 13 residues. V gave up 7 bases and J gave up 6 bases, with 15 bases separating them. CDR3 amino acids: CASTETEVDGYTF. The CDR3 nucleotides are TGTGCCAGCACCGAAACAGAGGTGGATGGCTACACCTTC.

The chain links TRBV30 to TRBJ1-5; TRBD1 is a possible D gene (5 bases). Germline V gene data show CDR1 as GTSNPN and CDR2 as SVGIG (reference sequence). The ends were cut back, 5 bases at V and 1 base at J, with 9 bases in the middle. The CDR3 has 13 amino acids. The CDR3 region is CAWGRGSNQPQHF. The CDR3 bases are TGTGCCTGGGGACGGGGGAGCAATCAGCCCCAGCATTTT.

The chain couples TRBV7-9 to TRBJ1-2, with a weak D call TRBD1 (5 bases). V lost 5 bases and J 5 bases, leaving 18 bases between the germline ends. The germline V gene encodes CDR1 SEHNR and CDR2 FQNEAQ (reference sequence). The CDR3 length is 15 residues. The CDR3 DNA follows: TGTGCCAGCAGCCTCCCCGGGGACGGAGGTTATGGCTACACCTTC. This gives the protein CASSLPGDGGYGYTF.

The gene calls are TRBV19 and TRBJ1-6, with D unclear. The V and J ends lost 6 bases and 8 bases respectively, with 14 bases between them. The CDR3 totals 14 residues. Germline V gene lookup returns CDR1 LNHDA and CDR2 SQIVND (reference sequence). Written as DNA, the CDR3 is TGTGCCAGTAGAATCGGCGGTGAAGATTCACCCCTCCACTTT. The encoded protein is CASRIGGEDSPLHF.

CDR3 nucleotide sequence: TGTGCCTGGAGACGTGCTAGCGGGAGGTCCGGGGGCTACGAGCAGTACTTC. Translation gives CAWRRASGRSGGYEQYF. The V and J genes are TRBV30 and TRBJ2-7, with 11 bases matching TRBD2. The CDR3 has 17 amino acids. J was trimmed by 3 bases and V by 3 bases; bases with no gene match: 13. Per the germline V gene, CDR1 is GTSNPN and CDR2 is SVGIG (reference sequence).

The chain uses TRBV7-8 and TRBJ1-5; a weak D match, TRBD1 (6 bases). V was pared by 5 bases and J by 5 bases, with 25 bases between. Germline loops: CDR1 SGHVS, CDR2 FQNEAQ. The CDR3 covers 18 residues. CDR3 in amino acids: CASSPRGGPGLRYQPQHF. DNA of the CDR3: TGTGCCAGCAGCCCCCGAGGGGGGCCCGGACTACGGTATCAGCCCCAGCATTTT.

CDR3 residues: CSATGNTEAFF. The CDR3 DNA sequence: TGCAGTGCGACAGGGAACACTGAAGCTTTCTTT. The chain is built from TRBV20-1 and TRBJ1-1, with D maybe TRBD1 (6 bases). Per the germline V gene, CDR1 is DFQATT and CDR2 is SNEGSKA (reference sequence). Trimming took 6 bases from V and 1 from J, leaving 6 bases between them. The CDR3 contains 11 residues.

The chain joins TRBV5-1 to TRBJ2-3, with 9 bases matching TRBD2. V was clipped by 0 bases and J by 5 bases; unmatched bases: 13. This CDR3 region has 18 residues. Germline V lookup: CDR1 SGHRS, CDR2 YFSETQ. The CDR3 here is CASSLVVPIAGEGDTQYF. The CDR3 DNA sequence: TGCGCCAGCAGCTTGGTGGTCCCTATAGCGGGAGAGGGAGATACGCAGTATTTT.

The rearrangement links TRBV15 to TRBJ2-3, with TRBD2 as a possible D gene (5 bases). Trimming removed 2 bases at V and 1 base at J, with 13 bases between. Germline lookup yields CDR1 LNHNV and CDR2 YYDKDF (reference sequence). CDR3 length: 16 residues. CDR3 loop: CATSRRPGFGTDTQYF. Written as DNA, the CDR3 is TGTGCCACCAGCAGAAGGCCGGGATTTGGCACAGATACGCAGTATTTT.

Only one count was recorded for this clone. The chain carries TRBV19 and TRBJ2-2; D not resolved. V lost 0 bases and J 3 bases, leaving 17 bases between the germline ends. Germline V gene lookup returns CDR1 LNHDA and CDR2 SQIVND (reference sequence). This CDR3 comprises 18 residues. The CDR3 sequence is CASSIDVFRFLYTGELFF. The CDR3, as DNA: TGTGCCAGTAGTATAGATGTATTTCGGTTCTTGTACACCGGGGAGCTGTTTTTT.

The chain's CDR3 is CASSLGQGVLYEQYF. CDR3 DNA sequence: TGTGCCAGCAGCTTAGGACAGGGGGTTCTCTACGAGCAGTACTTC. V is TRBV7-2 and J is TRBJ2-7; 9 positions match TRBD1. V shed 1 base, J shed 3 bases, and the junction held 4 bases outside the gene matches. Germline V gene data show CDR1 as SGHTA and CDR2 as FQGNSA. This CDR3 contains 15 residues.

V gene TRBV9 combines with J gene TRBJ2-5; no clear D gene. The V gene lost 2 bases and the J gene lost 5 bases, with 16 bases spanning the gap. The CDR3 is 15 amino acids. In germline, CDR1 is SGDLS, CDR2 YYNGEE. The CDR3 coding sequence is TGTGCCAGCAGCGTCGACCCCACGGCTGGGGAGACCCAGTACTTC. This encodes CASSVDPTAGETQYF.

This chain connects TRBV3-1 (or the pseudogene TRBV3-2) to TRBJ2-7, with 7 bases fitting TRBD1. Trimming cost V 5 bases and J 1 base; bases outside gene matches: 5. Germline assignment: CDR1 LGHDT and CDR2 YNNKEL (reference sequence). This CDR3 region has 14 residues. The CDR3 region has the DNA TGTGCCAGCAGCGGGACAGTTACATCCTACGAGCAGTACTTC. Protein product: CASSGTVTSYEQYF.

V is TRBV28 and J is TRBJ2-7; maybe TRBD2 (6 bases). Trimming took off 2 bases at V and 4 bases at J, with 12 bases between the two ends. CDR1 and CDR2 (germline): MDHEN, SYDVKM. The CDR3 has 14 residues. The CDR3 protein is CASSLRVADYEQYF. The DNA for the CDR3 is TGTGCCAGCAGTTTACGGGTAGCGGATTACGAGCAGTACTTC. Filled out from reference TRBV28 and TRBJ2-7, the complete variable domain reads DVKVTQSSRYLVKRTGEKVFLECVQDMDHENMFWYRQDPGLGLRLIYFSYDVKMKEKGDIPEGYSVSREKKERFSLILESASTNQTSMYLCASSLRVADYEQYFGPGTRLTVT.